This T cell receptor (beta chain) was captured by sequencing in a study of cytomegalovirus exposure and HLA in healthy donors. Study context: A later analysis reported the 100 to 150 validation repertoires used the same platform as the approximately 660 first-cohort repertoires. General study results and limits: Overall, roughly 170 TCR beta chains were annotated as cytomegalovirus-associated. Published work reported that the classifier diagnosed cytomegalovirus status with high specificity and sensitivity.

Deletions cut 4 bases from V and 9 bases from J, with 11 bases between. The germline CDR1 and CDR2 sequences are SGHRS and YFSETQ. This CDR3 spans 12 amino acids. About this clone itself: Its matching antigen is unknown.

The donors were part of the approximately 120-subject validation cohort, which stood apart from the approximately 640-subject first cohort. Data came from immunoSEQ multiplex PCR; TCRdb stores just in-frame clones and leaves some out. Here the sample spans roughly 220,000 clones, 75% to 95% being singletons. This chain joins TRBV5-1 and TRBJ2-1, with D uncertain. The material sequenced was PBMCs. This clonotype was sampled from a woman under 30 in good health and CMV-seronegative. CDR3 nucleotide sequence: TGCGCCAGCAGCCCCGAGTACGGTGAGCAGTTCTTC. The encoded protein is CASSPEYGEQFF.